These 26 T cell receptor beta chains were all obtained from the same sample, sequenced in a study of cytomegalovirus exposure and HLA in healthy donors. In the PCR, 60 Vbeta and 13 Jbeta primers were used. Sequencing used immunoSEQ multiplex PCR; TCRdb keeps in-frame clones, though not all of them. This sample has about 200,000 clones, with roughly 80% found just once. The sequencing sample was made of PBMCs. The receptors were gathered from a man aged 25 to 40 in good health and CMV-seronegative.

The rearrangement joins TRBV21-1 to TRBJ2-7; the D segment call TRBD2 is taken from the table without a DNA check. TRBV21-1 counts as a pseudogene. This CDR3 comprises 17 residues. CDR3 coding DNA: TGTGCCAGCAGCAAAAGGGTGTTGAGGAGGAGTACCTACGAGCAGTACTTC. Its protein is CASSKRVLRRSTYEQYF.

For the CDR3, the DNA is TGTGCCACCAGGGCCCGGGACAGGGTTGACAATGAGCAGTTCTTC. Translating it yields CATRARDRVDNEQFF. The V gene is TRBV15, the J gene TRBJ2-1; 9 bases are shared with TRBD1. CDR3 size: 15 residues. V lost 6 bases and J lost 5; bases outside the gene matches: 8. Germline V gene data show CDR1 as LNHNV and CDR2 as YYDKDF (reference sequence).

The gene calls are TRBV18 and TRBJ2-3; 10 positions match TRBD1. J was trimmed by 6 bases and V by 1 base; bases with no gene match: 10. The length of the CDR3 is 17 residues. In germline, CDR1 is KGHSH, CDR2 LQKENI. CDR3 sequence reads: CASSPRTGGTYPDTQYF. CDR3 DNA: TGTGCCAGCTCACCACGGACAGGGGGGACCTACCCCGATACGCAGTATTTT.

The rearrangement joins TRBV4-1 to TRBJ1-2, with 9 positions matching TRBD1. CDR1 is MGHRA and CDR2 is YSYEKL in the germline V gene. The V gene end was trimmed by 0 bases and the J gene end by 4 bases; junction bases not matched to a gene: 3. The CDR3 length is 15 residues. The CDR3 nucleotides read TGCGCCAGCAGCCAAGATAACAGGGGGCTCTATGGCTACACCTTC. Residues: CASSQDNRGLYGYTF.

V usage is TRBV2 and J usage is TRBJ1-1; a possible D gene is TRBD1 (6 bases). The CDR3 contains 15 residues. Trimming stripped 3 bases from V and 1 base from J, with 12 bases between. Germline CDR1 is SNHLY and CDR2 is FYNNEI. CDR3 coding DNA: TGTGCCAGCAGTGAGGGAGGGGGGCGGAACACTGAAGCTTTCTTT. It encodes CASSEGGGRNTEAFF. Together with reference TRBV2 and TRBJ1-1, the CDR3 gives the full variable domain: EPEVTQTPSHQVTQMGQEVILRCVPISNHLYFYWYRQILGQKVEFLVSFYNNEISEKSEIFDDQFSVERPDGSNFTLKIRSTKLEDSAMYFCASSEGGGRNTEAFFGQGTRLTVV.

The chain couples TRBV2 to TRBJ1-5; 11 positions agree with TRBD1. The germline V gene encodes CDR1 SNHLY and CDR2 FYNNEI. The CDR3 contains 16 residues. After removal of 5 bases from V and 7 bases from J, the junction contained 10 bases not matched to a gene. CDR3 in DNA: TGTGCCAGCAGTCCCAGGGTGGGGACAGGGGGACAGCCCCAGCATTTT. It is translated as CASSPRVGTGGQPQHF.

As regards this clone: An end of the junction does not agree with germline; a read error may underlie this. The chain joins TRBV7-7 to TRBJ2-1; TRBD2 agrees at 8 bases. CDR1 SSHAT and CDR2 FNYEAQ come from the germline V gene (reference sequence). CDR3 length: 17 amino acids. DNA of the CDR3: TGTGCTAGCAGCCCGGTTGAGGCGGGGGGTAGGTACAATGAGCAGTTCTTC. Its protein is CASSPVEAGGRYNEQFF.

The V call is TRBV11-2, the J call TRBJ1-2; possibly TRBD1 for D (5 bases). Trimming stripped 2 bases from V and 4 bases from J, with 20 bases between. CDR1 and CDR2 (germline): SGHAT, FQNNGV. This CDR3 spans 17 amino acids. DNA of the CDR3: TGTGCCAGCAGCTTAAGCGGCGGGGGAGTCAACGTCTATGGCTACACCTTC. Its protein product is CASSLSGGGVNVYGYTF.

The chain recombines TRBV27 with TRBJ2-1; TRBD1 is a possible D gene (5 bases). Germline CDR1 and CDR2: MNHEY and SMNVEV (reference sequence). The CDR3 extends over 13 amino acids. Between the trimmed V and J ends, which lost 4 bases and 14 bases, there was a span of 18 bases. The CDR3 here is CASSSWGGLLEFF. CDR3 in DNA: TGTGCCAGCAGTTCGTGGGGCGGCCTCCTAGAGTTCTTC.

The chain carries TRBV10-1 and TRBJ2-3; D ambiguous. V lost 4 bases to trimming and J lost 0 bases, with 5 bases between them. The CDR3 runs to 13 residues. CDR1 and CDR2 from the germline V gene are WNHNN and SYGVQD (reference sequence). For the CDR3, the DNA is TGCGCCAGCAGTGCTTCTAGCACAGATACGCAGTATTTT. This sequence encodes CASSASSTDTQYF.

This chain connects TRBV14 to TRBJ2-7; possibly TRBD2 for D (5 bases). The CDR3 has 13 residues. Germline-derived CDR1 and CDR2 are SGHDN and FVKESK. V was clipped by 1 base and J by 6 bases, with 10 bases between them. The CDR3 region has the DNA TGTGCCAGCAGCCAAGTTCGGGGATCCGAGCAGTACTTC. Amino acid sequence: CASSQVRGSEQYF.

The DNA of the CDR3 is TGTGCCAGCAGTGAAGGTACAGGGGCCGACTACGAGCAGTACTTC. Residues: CASSEGTGADYEQYF. This chain connects TRBV6-1 to TRBJ2-7, with 7 bases that match TRBD1. The CDR3 loop spans 15 amino acids. Germline V gene lookup returns CDR1 MNHNS and CDR2 SASEGT. J was trimmed by 3 bases and V by 1 base; bases with no gene match: 6.

This clone appeared a few times. The V gene is TRBV10-2, the J gene TRBJ1-2; D not certain. Trimming took 3 bases from V and 4 from J, leaving 18 bases between them. From germline, CDR1 is WSHSY and CDR2 SAAADI. CDR3 length equals 16 residues. The CDR3 sequence: CASSDSEGSPRYGYTF. In nucleotides, the CDR3 is TGCGCCAGCAGTGACTCAGAAGGGAGTCCCCGCTATGGCTACACCTTC.

The J gene is TRBJ1-5, the V gene TRBV27; no clear D gene. There are 13 residues in the CDR3. The V gene lost 5 bases and the J gene lost 5 bases, with 10 bases spanning the gap. CDR1 and CDR2 (germline): MNHEY, SMNVEV (reference sequence). The CDR3 here is CASSRREDQPQHF. In DNA, the CDR3 is TGTGCCAGCAGTAGGAGGGAGGATCAGCCCCAGCATTTT.

V is TRBV6-5 and J is TRBJ1-2; the match to TRBD1 covers 9 bases. With 6 bases clipped from V and 4 bases from J, the junction kept 6 bases outside the gene matches. CDR3 length equals 14 residues. The germline gives CDR1 MNHEY, CDR2 SVGAGI. DNA for the CDR3: TGTGCCAGCAGCCGAGGGACAGGGACCTATGGCTACACCTTC. Amino acid sequence: CASSRGTGTYGYTF.

The rearrangement uses TRBV25-1 and TRBJ2-5; a weak D match, TRBD2 (7 bases). The germline V gene has CDR1 MGHDK and CDR2 SYGVNS. The CDR3 has 16 amino acids. V was trimmed by 1 base and J by 6 bases, leaving 18 bases between them. The DNA for the CDR3 is TGTGCCAGCAGTGAATTCGTGGGGGGGCCAGGGAAGACCCAGTACTTC. As protein: CASSEFVGGPGKTQYF.

This sequence joins TRBV9 and TRBJ2-7; 14 bases fit TRBD2. CDR1 is SGDLS and CDR2 is YYNGEE in the germline V gene. After removal of 0 bases from V and 5 bases from J, the junction contained 4 bases not matched to a gene. This CDR3 comprises 16 residues. The CDR3 DNA reads TGTGCCAGCAGCGTAGGACTAGCGGGGGGGCCCCACGAGCAGTACTTC. Protein sequence: CASSVGLAGGPHEQYF.

The chain couples TRBV5-4 to TRBJ2-3, with TRBD2 matching over 10 bases. The germline CDR1 and CDR2 sequences are SGHNT and YYREEE (reference sequence). The CDR3 is 17 amino acids. After removal of 2 bases from V and 2 bases from J, the junction contained 8 bases not matched to a gene. CDR3 nucleotides: TGTGCCAGCAGCTTTTCCAGCGGGGGGGCCGCCACAGATACGCAGTATTTT. This gives the protein CASSFSSGGAATDTQYF.

The chain has TRBV29-1 and TRBJ1-1, with D unclear. V dropped 5 bases and J dropped 1 base, with 14 bases sitting between them. Looked up from germline, CDR1 is SQVTM and CDR2 is ANQGSEA. The CDR3 has 14 amino acids. The CDR3 loop is CSVKRNSKNTEAFF. DNA for the CDR3: TGCAGCGTTAAGCGGAATTCTAAGAACACTGAAGCTTTCTTT. The full variable domain, rest sourced from reference TRBV29-1 and TRBJ1-1, is SAVISQKPSRDICQRGTSLTIQCQVDSQVTMMFWYRQQPGQSLTLIATANQGSEATYESGFVIDKFPISRPNLTFSTLTVSNMSPEDSSIYLCSVKRNSKNTEAFFGQGTRLTVV.

The J gene is TRBJ2-7, the V gene TRBV5-4; 11 bases align to TRBD1. The V and J ends lost 4 bases and 0 bases, in that order; junction bases with no gene match: 3. This CDR3 region has 15 residues. CDR1 and CDR2 (germline): SGHNT, YYREEE (reference sequence). The CDR3 sequence: CASSPGTGGSYEQYF. As DNA, the CDR3 is TGTGCCAGCAGCCCAGGGACAGGGGGCTCCTACGAGCAGTACTTC.

The chain has TRBV11-1 and TRBJ1-2; 8 bases are a match to TRBD1. The CDR3 has 13 amino acids. Germline assignment: CDR1 SGHAT and CDR2 FQDESV (reference sequence). Unmatched junction bases numbered 3, after V lost 7 bases and J lost 2 bases. As DNA, the CDR3 is TGTGCCAGCACCCGGACAGGGAACTATGGCTACACCTTC. This gives the protein CASTRTGNYGYTF.

This chain links TRBV5-6 with TRBJ1-6; no clear D gene. Germline V gene data show CDR1 as SGHDT and CDR2 as YYEEEE. This CDR3 contains 13 residues. Trimming stripped 1 base from V and 7 bases from J, with 6 bases between. CDR3 nucleotides: TGTGCCAGCAGCTTGTCCGGGAATTCACCCCTCCACTTT. Amino acid sequence: CASSLSGNSPLHF.

This rearrangement joins TRBV28 to TRBJ1-1; 7 bases are shared with TRBD1. This CDR3 is 12 amino acids long. V trimming: 2 bases; J trimming: 11 bases; junction bases outside the gene matches: 5. Germline-derived CDR1 and CDR2 are MDHEN and SYDVKM. CDR3 sequence (DNA): TGTGCCAGCAGTTTACCGACAGGGAGGGCTTTCTTT. It encodes CASSLPTGRAFF.

This chain links TRBV27 with TRBJ1-2; 10 bases line up with TRBD1. The CDR3 totals 13 residues. Germline CDR1 MNHEY, CDR2 SMNVEV (reference sequence). V lost 5 bases to trimming and J lost 7 bases; unmatched junction nucleotides: 4. The CDR3 DNA reads TGTGCCAGCAGTCACCGGGACAGGGGTGGCTACACCTTC. Amino acids: CASSHRDRGGYTF.

This chain uses TRBV27 with TRBJ2-3; D possibly corresponds to TRBD2 (5 bases). V was shortened by 3 bases and J by 3 bases, with 10 bases between the two germline ends. Per the germline V gene, CDR1 is MNHEY and CDR2 is SMNVEV (reference sequence). The CDR3 is made up of 14 amino acids. The CDR3 here is CASSLGSGTDTQYF. As DNA, the CDR3 is TGTGCCAGCAGTTTGGGATCGGGGACAGATACGCAGTATTTT.

The chain combines TRBV25-1 with TRBJ2-7, with 10 positions matching TRBD1. V was pared by 8 bases and J by 5 bases, with 6 bases of the junction left unmatched. The CDR3 consists of 13 residues. CDR1 MGHDK and CDR2 SYGVNS come from the germline V gene. In DNA form, the CDR3 reads TGTGCCAGCGGGGACAGGGGCCGCAACGAGCAGTACTTC. It translates to CASGDRGRNEQYF.